This T cell receptor (beta chain) was identified in a study of beta chain features in type 1 diabetes. At the level of the study: The patients were much like the healthy donors in age, gender and cell yields.

In its sample, this clone was seen a few times. Its matching antigen is unknown. This CDR3 has 16 residues. After removal of 3 bases from V and 3 bases from J, the junction contained 4 bases not matched to a gene. CDR1 and CDR2 (germline): SGHNT, YYREEE (reference sequence). Since all of the isolated RNA was reverse transcribed, expressed TCRB transcripts were what got sequenced. Method: immunoSEQ multiplex PCR; TCRdb's copy keeps in-frame clones and lacks some. Among around 400,000 clones listed, approximately 16% were seen once. Study-level points and caveats: High TCR expression in some cells could lead to their over-representation in cDNA sequencing. In the patient group, naive, central memory and Treg TCRB repertoires seemed more alike than in the healthy donor group.

This receptor was identified in a woman between 18 and 29 years old in good health. The sequenced material came from naive CD4+ T cells from blood. The V gene is TRBV5-4, the J gene TRBJ2-2, with 11 bases lining up with TRBD1. The CDR3 DNA reads as TGTGCCAGCAGCTGGTGGACAGGGGGCTACACCGGGGAGCTGTTTTTT. Its protein is CASSWWTGGYTGELFF.